This paragraph covers one TCR beta chain sequence. Antigen: not known. The sample is drawn from a study of cytomegalovirus exposure and HLA in healthy donors. Findings and limits, study-wide: Excluded were some V segments that proved indistinguishable, including TRBV6-2 and TRBV6-3. Association of approximately 18,000 TCR beta sequences with HLA alleles was found at 0.05 false discovery rate in a later analysis.

PCR primers comprised 60 Vbeta and 13 Jbeta primers. Clones were sequenced by immunoSEQ multiplex PCR, and TCRdb holds only the in-frame ones, with some missing. The repertoire holds about 170,000 clones, with around 62% as singletons. Germline CDR1 LNHDA, CDR2 SQIVND (reference sequence). This CDR3 comprises 14 residues. V was clipped by 6 bases and J by 9 bases, with 20 bases between them. The chain carries TRBV19 and TRBJ2-5, with D tentatively TRBD2 (5 bases). Source material: PBMCs. This TCR was recovered from a man aged 40-49 years in good health and CMV-seronegative. The CDR3 region is CASRTSDSMEAQYF. DNA for the CDR3: TGTGCCAGTAGAACCTCGGACTCCATGGAGGCCCAGTACTTC.